This record covers a single T cell receptor (beta chain). The sample belongs to a study of shared T cell receptors in the human thymus. Germline CDR1 and CDR2: SGHRS and YFSETQ. The V end lost 4 bases, the J end lost 6 bases, and 25 bases lay between the germline ends. The CDR3 runs to 17 residues. Clones were sequenced by immunoSEQ multiplex PCR, and TCRdb holds only the in-frame ones, with some missing. The repertoire holds hundreds of thousands of clones, with around 85% as singletons. The same sample was also studied in work on human thymus T cells.

Sample: thymocytes. V gene TRBV5-1 combines with J gene TRBJ1-2, with D maybe TRBD1 (5 bases). The sequence came from a girl younger than two with a congenital heart defect. The CDR3 nucleotides read TGCGCCAGCAGCGATCCCGATAACGCCCCGAACAGGCATGGCTACACCTTC. It yields the protein CASSDPDNAPNRHGYTF.